This TCR beta chain was profiled in a study of blood T cell repertoires in COVID-19. Germline CDR1 is SNHLY and CDR2 is FYNNEI. V gave up 2 bases and J gave up 1 base; unmatched junction bases: 1. This CDR3 has 15 amino acids. This clone appeared once. Produced via immunoSEQ multiplex PCR; TCRdb's table is partial and in-frame only. The table lists 200,000 or so clones, roughly 90% of them singletons. Sequenced sample: PBMCs or T cells enriched from blood (not recorded which). The clonotype comes from a woman between 18 and 30 years old who had recovered from COVID-19. The chain couples TRBV2 to TRBJ2-3; TRBD2 aligns across 9 bases. The CDR3 here is CASSEKRGGTDTQYF. The CDR3, as DNA: TGTGCCAGCAGTGAAAAGCGGGGGGGCACAGATACGCAGTATTTT.